The 2 T cell receptor beta chains given below trace back to one sample, sequenced in a study of monozygotic twins with inflammatory bowel disease. TCRdb derives one entry per CDR3 protein from the 5' RACE reads, leaving out DNA. This sample's clone table lists 150,000 to 200,000 distinct CDR3 sequences. Sequencing was done on a sample of blood. The receptors shown here come from a human donor with ulcerative colitis or Crohn's disease, or a healthy co-twin of an affected twin (not recorded which).

V usage is TRBV12-3 or TRBV12-4 and J usage is TRBJ1-1; TCRdb outputs TRBD1, but without DNA this stays unchecked. The CDR3 has 14 residues. CDR3 sequence reads: CASSRHQGRTEAFF.

The chain has TRBV28 and TRBJ2-7; TCRdb's D gene call, TRBD1, goes unchecked for lack of DNA. The CDR3 is made up of 15 amino acids. Per germline, CDR1 MDHEN and CDR2 SYDVKM. The CDR3 is CASSFPGPGTYEQYF.